Each of the 29 T cell receptor beta chains below was sequenced from the same sample in a study of T cell responses to AZD1222 COVID-19 vaccine. Libraries were prepared by immunoSEQ multiplex PCR; TCRdb keeps only in-frame clonotypes and omits some of them. Of around 66,000 clones in the sample, around nine tenths are singletons; the top ten hold approximately 5%. This sample comprised peripheral blood, obtained 28 days after the second dose of the MenACWY control vaccine. The source is an adult who received the MenACWY meningococcal vaccine as a control.

The chain is built from TRBV5-5 and TRBJ2-7, with TRBD1 matching 7 bases. The CDR3 has 15 amino acids. J lost 6 bases, V lost 0 bases, and 9 bases had no gene match. Looked up from germline, CDR1 is SGHKS and CDR2 is YYEKEE (reference sequence). The DNA of the CDR3 is TGTGCCAGCAGCTTGGCCCATCTAGGGGGCATCGAGCAGTACTTC. It yields the protein CASSLAHLGGIEQYF.

The chain links TRBV6-5 to TRBJ2-7, with 10 nucleotides matching TRBD1. From germline, CDR1 is MNHEY and CDR2 SVGAGI. Trimming took 8 bases from V and 3 from J; bases not matched to a gene: 1. The CDR3 loop spans 12 amino acids. The CDR3: CASRDRGYEQYF. CDR3 nucleotide sequence: TGTGCCAGCCGGGACAGGGGCTACGAGCAGTACTTC.

This chain joins TRBV28 and TRBJ2-7, with D tentatively TRBD1 or TRBD2 (5 bases each). With 7 bases removed from V and 3 bases from J, the gap between germline ends came to 13 bases. Germline V gene lookup returns CDR1 MDHEN and CDR2 SYDVKM. The CDR3 runs to 13 residues. CDR3: CASTPAGGYEQYF. CDR3 bases: TGTGCCAGCACACCTGCTGGGGGCTACGAGCAGTACTTC.

This chain joins TRBV30 and TRBJ1-5, with 8 bases that match TRBD1. Germline CDR1 reads GTSNPN; CDR2 reads SVGIG (reference sequence). The J segment lost 0 bases and the V segment lost 3 bases, leaving 4 bases of the junction unmatched. The CDR3 totals 15 residues. The chain's CDR3 is CAWSQDRDSNQPQHF. The CDR3 nucleotides are TGTGCCTGGAGCCAGGACAGGGATAGCAATCAGCCCCAGCATTTT.

V gene TRBV10-3 combines with J gene TRBJ2-3; D may be TRBD2 (6 bases). The CDR3 consists of 15 residues. Germline CDR1 reads ENHRY; CDR2 reads SYGVKD. V was clipped by 9 bases and J by 0 bases, with 16 bases between them. CDR3 region: CAMGPGGMSTDTQYF. The DNA of the CDR3 is TGTGCCATGGGTCCTGGCGGGATGAGCACAGATACGCAGTATTTT.

This chain joins TRBV7-3 and TRBJ2-1; 9 bases fit TRBD2. J was trimmed by 15 bases and V by 4 bases; bases with no gene match: 13. This CDR3 has 14 residues. CDR1 and CDR2 from the germline V gene are SGHTA and FQGTGA. This chain's CDR3 is CASSSSSGALTPFF. CDR3 DNA: TGTGCCAGCAGCTCCTCTAGCGGGGCCCTAACCCCGTTCTTC.

This chain joins TRBV12-3 or TRBV12-4 and TRBJ1-2; tentatively, D is TRBD1 (6 bases). The CDR3 covers 13 residues. V lost 10 bases, J lost 8 bases, and 20 bases lay in between. CDR3 coding DNA: TGTGCCACCTCGCATGGGGGGCTGAGCGGCTACACCTTC. Protein product: CATSHGGLSGYTF.

The chain has TRBV7-9 and TRBJ2-7, with TRBD2 matching 7 bases. Per germline, CDR1 SEHNR and CDR2 FQNEAQ (reference sequence). Trimming cost V 4 bases and J 4 bases; bases outside gene matches: 10. The CDR3 contains 15 residues. The CDR3, as DNA: TGTGCCAGCAGCTCCCCGGGAGGACCGCCTTACGAGCAGTACTTC. This encodes CASSSPGGPPYEQYF.

The chain links TRBV11-1 to TRBJ2-1, with a tentative D call TRBD1 (7 bases). The CDR3 extends over 16 amino acids. Germline V gene lookup returns CDR1 SGHAT and CDR2 FQDESV (reference sequence). V shed 5 bases and J shed 5 bases, with 19 bases lying between them. CDR3 sequence: CASSPQTGTWDNEQFF. CDR3 DNA: TGTGCCAGCAGCCCGCAGACAGGGACTTGGGACAATGAGCAGTTCTTC.

CDR3 DNA: TGTGCCAGCAGGAGTGGGAATCAGCCCCAGCATTTT. Encoded protein: CASRSGNQPQHF. The chain is built from TRBV28 and TRBJ1-5; the D is unclear. Trimming took 6 bases from V and 4 from J, leaving 7 bases between them. The CDR3 totals 12 residues. CDR1 is MDHEN and CDR2 is SYDVKM in the germline V gene.

The CDR3 reads CASSLVGGEQYF. CDR3 bases: TGCGCCAGCAGCTTGGTAGGGGGCGAGCAGTACTTC. The chain is built from TRBV5-1 and TRBJ2-7, with D maybe TRBD1 (6 bases). V lost 0 bases to trimming and J lost 6 bases, with 7 bases between them. This CDR3 comprises 12 residues. The germline CDR1 and CDR2 sequences are SGHRS and YFSETQ.

V usage is TRBV18 and J usage is TRBJ1-2; weak D call: TRBD1 (5 bases). The CDR3 spans 15 residues. Germline values: CDR1 KGHSH, CDR2 LQKENI. The V end was cut by 3 bases, the J end by 4 bases, with 15 bases between. In nucleotides, the CDR3 is TGTGCCAGCTCACCTGGGACGGATTTTGGCTATGGCTACACCTTC. Amino acids: CASSPGTDFGYGYTF.

The chain has TRBV5-1 and TRBJ2-7; D gene ambiguous. Trimming pared 5 bases from V and 1 base from J, leaving 10 bases between. This CDR3 comprises 13 residues. CDR1 and CDR2 from the germline V gene are SGHRS and YFSETQ. The CDR3 DNA follows: TGCGCCAGCAGGGGGTCATCTTCCTACGAGCAGTACTTC. This sequence encodes CASRGSSSYEQYF.

The rearrangement links TRBV9 to TRBJ1-3; 8 bases match TRBD1. This CDR3 has 14 residues. CDR1 and CDR2 (germline): SGDLS, YYNGEE. Trimming at V came to 3 bases and at J to 4 bases, leaving 3 bases not matched to a gene. CDR3: CASSEGQVGNTIYF. CDR3 in DNA: TGTGCCAGCAGCGAGGGACAGGTCGGAAACACCATATATTTT.

This chain connects TRBV4-1 to TRBJ1-5; D gene uncertain. The germline V and J ends were trimmed by 2 bases and 6 bases, with 20 bases remaining between them. This CDR3 is 17 amino acids long. Germline V lookup: CDR1 MGHRA, CDR2 YSYEKL. The CDR3 DNA is TGCGCCAGCAGCCAACTTTGGGGAATACGTAAGGGTCAGCCCCAGCATTTT. It yields the protein CASSQLWGIRKGQPQHF.

This clone has a single count. The rearrangement joins TRBV7-9 to TRBJ2-7, with D tentatively TRBD1 (6 bases). Trimming removed 5 bases from V and 3 bases from J, with 14 bases in between. This CDR3 is 14 amino acids long. The V gene's germline CDR1 is SEHNR and CDR2 FQNEAQ (reference sequence). In nucleotides, the CDR3 is TGTGCCAGCAGCCCCGAAGGGGGTCGCTACGAGCAGTACTTC. Amino acids: CASSPEGGRYEQYF.

A single count supports this clone. The genes are TRBV6-5 and TRBJ2-2; 7 bases line up with TRBD2. Per the germline V gene, CDR1 is MNHEY and CDR2 is SVGAGI. The CDR3 length is 16 residues. V was pared by 2 bases and J by 4 bases, with 7 bases of the junction left unmatched. The DNA for the CDR3 is TGTGCCAGCAGTTACGCGGGCGGGAGCTTCACCGGGGAGCTGTTTTTT. Translation gives CASSYAGGSFTGELFF.

V is TRBV7-8 and J is TRBJ2-7; D perhaps matches TRBD2 (6 bases). Germline V gene sequence: CDR1 SGHVS, CDR2 FQNEAQ. With 2 bases removed from V and 10 bases from J, the gap between germline ends came to 24 bases. The CDR3 is 16 residues long. For the CDR3, the DNA is TGTGCCAGCAGCTTAACATCGGCAGCCGAGCCGGGGGAACAGTACTTC. It is translated as CASSLTSAAEPGEQYF.

A single count supports this clone. The chain has TRBV21-1 and TRBJ2-3; TRBD2 is taken as the D call from the table, unchecked against the DNA. TRBV21-1 is annotated as a pseudogene. The CDR3 has 23 residues. DNA for the CDR3: TGTGCCAGCAGCAAAGAGGGCCGGACGGAAACTAGCGGGGGGACCTTTAGCACAGATACGCAGTATTTT. The encoded protein is CASSKEGRTETSGGTFSTDTQYF.

The chain carries TRBV29-1 and TRBJ1-1; 9 bases are shared with TRBD1. The CDR3 is 13 residues long. Trimming took 5 bases from V and 1 from J; bases not matched to a gene: 2. Germline V gene data show CDR1 as SQVTM and CDR2 as ANQGSEA. CDR3 sequence: CSVMGQGNTEAFF. Here the CDR3 DNA reads TGCAGCGTTATGGGACAGGGGAACACTGAAGCTTTCTTT.

This sequence joins TRBV7-8 and TRBJ2-2; the D gene is possibly TRBD1 (5 bases). V shed 4 bases and J shed 7 bases, with 10 bases lying between them. The germline V gene has CDR1 SGHVS and CDR2 FQNEAQ. The CDR3 consists of 13 residues. The CDR3 here is CASSSGLDGELFF. CDR3 sequence (DNA): TGTGCCAGCAGCTCAGGGTTGGACGGGGAGCTGTTTTTT.

The chain joins TRBV7-2 to TRBJ2-7; no definite D call. This CDR3 is built from 13 residues. In germline, CDR1 is SGHTA, CDR2 FQGNSA. Deletions cut 1 base from V and 3 bases from J, with 7 bases between. For the CDR3, the DNA is TGTGCCAGCAGCTTAGGTTTGGACTACGAGCAGTACTTC. This translates into CASSLGLDYEQYF.

The J gene is TRBJ2-5, the V gene TRBV6-5; 11 nucleotides match TRBD2. Germline CDR1 MNHEY, CDR2 SVGAGI. V shed 3 bases and J 0 bases; nucleotides not matched to a gene: 3. The CDR3 sequence is 16 residues long. CDR3 residues: CASSYATSGDQETQYF. The CDR3, as DNA: TGTGCCAGCAGTTATGCGACTAGCGGGGACCAAGAGACCCAGTACTTC.

This clone is a singleton in its sample. The V call is TRBV28, the J call TRBJ1-3, with 9 positions matching TRBD1. Losses at the gene ends were 4 bases for V and 4 bases for J; bases not matched to a gene: 11. The germline CDR1 and CDR2 sequences are MDHEN and SYDVKM. This CDR3 region has 17 residues. The CDR3 bases are TGTGCCAGCAGTTCGGCCGGCACAGGGGGCGGAGGAAACACCATATATTTT. It yields the protein CASSSAGTGGGGNTIYF. The entire variable domain, with the rest obtained from reference TRBV28 and TRBJ1-3, is as follows: DVKVTQSSRYLVKRTGEKVFLECVQDMDHENMFWYRQDPGLGLRLIYFSYDVKMKEKGDIPEGYSVSREKKERFSLILESASTNQTSMYLCASSSAGTGGGGNTIYFGEGSWLTVV.

The chain is built from TRBV18 and TRBJ2-3, with 14 bases aligning to TRBD2. CDR3 length equals 16 residues. Trimming took 6 bases from V and 6 from J; bases not matched to a gene: 8. CDR1 is KGHSH and CDR2 is LQKENI in the germline V gene. The DNA of the CDR3 is TGTGCCAGCTCGCCCGCGACTAGCGGGGGGGCGGATACGCAGTATTTT. It encodes CASSPATSGGADTQYF.

The V call is TRBV5-1, the J call TRBJ2-3; D assignment may be TRBD1 or TRBD2 (5 bases each). The CDR3 has 14 amino acids. V dropped 4 bases and J dropped 3 bases, with 12 bases sitting between them. From germline, CDR1 is SGHRS and CDR2 YFSETQ. Written as DNA, the CDR3 is TGCGCCAGCAGCCTCTCGGGGCGGACAGATACGCAGTATTTT. Residues: CASSLSGRTDTQYF.

The chain combines TRBV5-1 with TRBJ1-2, with unresolved D. This CDR3 has 14 residues. The V gene's germline CDR1 is SGHRS and CDR2 YFSETQ. The germline V and J ends were trimmed by 0 bases and 5 bases, with 11 bases remaining between them. This CDR3 is CASSLDGSTYGYTF. The CDR3 nucleotides read TGCGCCAGCAGCTTGGACGGAAGTACTTATGGCTACACCTTC.

The chain combines TRBV5-1 with TRBJ2-3, with 9 bases matching TRBD2. CDR1 and CDR2 (germline): SGHRS, YFSETQ. Trimming at V came to 3 bases and at J to 4 bases, leaving 12 bases not matched to a gene. The CDR3 extends over 17 amino acids. DNA for the CDR3: TGCGCCAGCAGCTCACTGACTAGCGGAGGAAGGTCAGATACGCAGTATTTT. Protein sequence: CASSSLTSGGRSDTQYF.

The chain carries TRBV9 and TRBJ2-1, with D perhaps assigned TRBD1 or TRBD2 (6 bases each). This CDR3 has 17 amino acids. V shed 0 bases and J shed 0 bases, with 13 bases lying between them. The germline V gene encodes CDR1 SGDLS and CDR2 YYNGEE. The CDR3 bases are TGTGCCAGCAGCGTAGGAGGAGGGGGGAGCTCCTACAATGAGCAGTTCTTC. It codes for CASSVGGGGSSYNEQFF.